This T cell receptor beta chain was sequenced during a study of human T cells and chemical hapten exposure. At the level of the study: Patches that contained 0.01% DPC were applied to the upper back and read at 6 days. Mainly, slight library volume differences in the pool made TCR yields vary.

CDR3 length: 13 amino acids. Germline V gene lookup returns CDR1 SQVTM and CDR2 ANQGSEA. V lost 6 bases and J lost 9, with 18 bases in between. Findings and caveats of the study: Donors had alopecia, so their immune response may differ from healthy people's.

The sample's time point: patch test 1, 2 weeks after DPC sensitization. Stated treatment: therapeutic diphenylcyclopropenone sensitization with weekly scalp DPC. In this sample, this clonotype turned up many times. The antigen remains undetermined. As the library was built, unique molecular identifiers were attached to individual cDNA molecules. TCRdb passed the RACE reads through MiXCR, listing each CDR3 protein once. This sample has roughly 360,000 distinct CDR3 sequences; 4.8% occur once, and the top ten carry approximately 2.3%. The clonotype was recovered from a woman aged 45 to 65 with alopecia areata. Some clones in this sample may be carry-over from other donors' samples. The chain uses TRBV29-1 and TRBJ1-5; a possible D gene is TRBD1 (6 bases). Sequenced here: whole blood, sampled in connection with sensitization to the hapten diphenylcyclopropenone (DPC). CDR3 sequence: CSVAATGEGPQHF. Here the CDR3 DNA reads TGCAGCGTCGCAGCGACAGGCGAGGGGCCCCAGCATTTT.